Listed below are T cell receptor beta chains from one sample, sequenced in a study of PD-1 blockade in classical Hodgkin lymphoma. Measured with immunoSEQ multiplex PCR; TCRdb has only the in-frame clones, and not every one. The profile shows roughly 140,000 clones, approximately 81% of them singletons. Sequenced here: peripheral blood mononuclear cells (PBMCs), sampled before the second cycle of nivolumab. The receptors were sampled from a human donor with classical Hodgkin lymphoma. Both conserved end residues are part of each CDR3. Each record gives: clone size, J gene, V gene, D gene, CDR3 DNA, CDR3 protein. D genes are given only for firm matches. Expanded clones are given a class, and other clones once, few, many or no size at all.

abundance: few; j_gene: TRBJ2-5; v_gene: TRBV27; d_gene: -; CDR3nt: TGTGCCAGCAGTTCCGGGACAATGCAAGAGACCCAGTACTTC; CDR3aa: CASSSGTMQETQYF
abundance: -; j_gene: TRBJ1-5; v_gene: TRBV18; d_gene: -; CDR3nt: TGTGCCAGCTCACCACAGGTTAATCAGCCCCAGCATTTT; CDR3aa: CASSPQVNQPQHF
abundance: once; j_gene: TRBJ2-1; v_gene: TRBV9; d_gene: TRBD1; CDR3nt: TGTGCCAGCAGCTACGGGACAGCCTCCTACAATGAGCAGTTCTTC; CDR3aa: CASSYGTASYNEQFF
abundance: -; j_gene: TRBJ2-7; v_gene: TRBV19; d_gene: -; CDR3nt: TGTGCCAGTAGTACCAGGGATAACTACTACGAGCAGTACTTC; CDR3aa: CASSTRDNYYEQYF
abundance: -; j_gene: TRBJ2-7; v_gene: TRBV5-4; d_gene: TRBD2; CDR3nt: TGTGCCAGCAGCTCCCCGGTCGGTAGCGGGAGAAACGAGCAGTACTTC; CDR3aa: CASSSPVGSGRNEQYF
abundance: -; j_gene: TRBJ2-1; v_gene: TRBV5-6; d_gene: -; CDR3nt: TGTGCCAGCAGCTTCGGAAACAATGAGCAGTTCTTC; CDR3aa: CASSFGNNEQFF
abundance: -; j_gene: TRBJ1-6; v_gene: TRBV19; d_gene: TRBD1; CDR3nt: TGTGCCAGTAGGCGCCGGGACAGGGACTGGAATTCACCCCTCCACTTT; CDR3aa: CASRRRDRDWNSPLHF
abundance: -; j_gene: TRBJ2-7; v_gene: TRBV7-9; d_gene: TRBD1; CDR3nt: TGTGCCAGCAGCCCCGGGGACAGGACGCGCGACTACGAGCAGTACTTC; CDR3aa: CASSPGDRTRDYEQYF
abundance: -; j_gene: TRBJ2-1; v_gene: TRBV5-6; d_gene: -; CDR3nt: TGTGCCAGCAGCCGTCTCCCCTCAACGGATGAGCAGTTCTTC; CDR3aa: CASSRLPSTDEQFF
abundance: -; j_gene: TRBJ2-3; v_gene: TRBV21-1; d_gene: -; CDR3nt: TGTGCCAGCAGCAAAGCGCGGGGGGACAGGGGGTGTAACACAGATACGCAGTATTTT; CDR3aa: CASSKARGDRGCNTDTQYF
abundance: -; j_gene: TRBJ2-7; v_gene: TRBV29-1; d_gene: -; CDR3nt: TGCAGCGTTGAGACAGCCTACGAGCAGTACTTC; CDR3aa: CSVETAYEQYF
abundance: -; j_gene: TRBJ2-1; v_gene: TRBV2; d_gene: TRBD1; CDR3nt: TGTGCCAGCAGTCGACCCGGGACAGGGGGCCTTGGTGAGCAGTTCTTC; CDR3aa: CASSRPGTGGLGEQFF
abundance: -; j_gene: TRBJ2-3; v_gene: TRBV2; d_gene: TRBD2; CDR3nt: TGTGCCAGCAGGTTTAGCGGGGGGGCCGATACGCAGTATTTT; CDR3aa: CASRFSGGADTQYF